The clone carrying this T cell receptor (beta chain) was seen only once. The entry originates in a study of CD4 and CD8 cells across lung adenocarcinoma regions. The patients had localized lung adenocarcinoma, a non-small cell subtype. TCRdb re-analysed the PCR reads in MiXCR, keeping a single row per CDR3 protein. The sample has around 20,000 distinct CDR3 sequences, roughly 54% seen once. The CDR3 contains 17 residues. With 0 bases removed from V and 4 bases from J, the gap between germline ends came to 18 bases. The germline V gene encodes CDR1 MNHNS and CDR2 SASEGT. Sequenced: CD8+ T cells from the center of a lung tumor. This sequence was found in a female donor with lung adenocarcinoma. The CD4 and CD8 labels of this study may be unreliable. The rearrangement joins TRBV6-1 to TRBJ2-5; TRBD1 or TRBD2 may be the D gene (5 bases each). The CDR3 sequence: CASSEASVWGIGETQYF. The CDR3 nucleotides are TGTGCCAGCAGTGAAGCGAGCGTCTGGGGGATTGGAGAGACCCAGTACTTC.